This T cell receptor (beta chain) was obtained from a study of OX40 agonist ivuxolimab in advanced cancers. About the study: Ivuxolimab doses were 0.01, 0.1, 0.3, 1.5, 3 or 10 mg/kg every 2 weeks.

TCRdb's table, derived via immunoSEQ multiplex PCR, lists solely in-frame clones and lacks some. The sample lists some 25,000 clones, 65% to 90% seen once, with less than 50% in the top ten. The V gene end was trimmed by 5 bases and the J gene end by 2 bases; junction bases not matched to a gene: 6. The CDR3 spans 15 residues. The germline V gene has CDR1 MNHEY and CDR2 SMNVEV (reference sequence). Sequencing was performed on CD4+ or CD8+ T cells sorted from blood, taken in a trial of the OX40 agonist ivuxolimab. This chain connects TRBV27 to TRBJ2-3; 8 bases are shared with TRBD2. The source is an adult with an advanced solid tumor such as melanoma, head and neck, liver or kidney cancer. In DNA, the CDR3 is TGTGCCAGCAGTCCCTTAGCGGGGACCACAGATACGCAGTATTTT. Translated: CASSPLAGTTDTQYF.